Below are 30 T cell receptor beta chains sequenced from a single sample in a study of blood T cell repertoires in COVID-19. Some clones are missing from TCRdb's copy, which holds only in-frame ones; the method was immunoSEQ multiplex PCR. The table shows about 170,000 clones, with over 75% occurring only once. The sample taken for sequencing was PBMCs or T cells enriched from blood (not recorded which). The receptors stem from a woman between 45 and 65 years old who had recovered from COVID-19.

The V gene is TRBV7-2, the J gene TRBJ2-2; TRBD2 aligns across 8 bases. This CDR3 is built from 17 residues. V was clipped by 4 bases and J by 4 bases; unmatched bases: 11. Germline lookup yields CDR1 SGHTA and CDR2 FQGNSA. CDR3 sequence: CASSSTGTGRGTGELFF. The DNA for the CDR3 is TGTGCCAGCAGCTCAACCGGGACCGGGAGGGGCACCGGGGAGCTGTTTTTT. The variable domain in full, with the rest retrieved from reference TRBV7-2 and TRBJ2-2, is GAGVSQSPSNKVTEKGKDVELRCDPISGHTALYWYRQSLGQGLEFLIYFQGNSAPDKSGLPSDRFSAERTGGSVSTLTIQRTQQEDSAVYLCASSSTGTGRGTGELFFGEGSRLTVL.

The chain couples TRBV16 to TRBJ2-1; D gene ambiguous. This CDR3 spans 18 amino acids. The germline gives CDR1 KGHSY, CDR2 FQNENV. The V end was cut by 1 base, the J end by 3 bases, with 19 bases between. CDR3 nucleotide sequence: TGTGCCAGCAGCCAATTACGCGGAAGATCAACCTACTACAATGAGCAGTTCTTC. It encodes CASSQLRGRSTYYNEQFF.

The CDR3, as DNA: TGTGCCAGCAGCTTGGGAGGGGGGAACACTGAAGCTTTCTTT. As protein: CASSLGGGNTEAFF. V is TRBV5-6 and J is TRBJ1-1, with D possibly matching TRBD1 (6 bases). V was cut by 0 bases and J by 1 base, with 7 bases left in between. The germline V gene encodes CDR1 SGHDT and CDR2 YYEEEE. This CDR3 has 14 residues.

The V and J genes are TRBV5-4 and TRBJ2-7; perhaps TRBD1 as D (6 bases). This CDR3 is 15 amino acids long. Germline assignment: CDR1 SGHNT and CDR2 YYREEE (reference sequence). Deletions cut 3 bases from V and 5 bases from J, with 18 bases between. The CDR3 DNA reads TGTGCCAGCAGCTCGTTAGTACAGGGTGGCGACGAGCAGTACTTC. This sequence encodes CASSSLVQGGDEQYF. The whole variable domain, remainder taken from reference TRBV5-4 and TRBJ2-7, is ETGVTQSPTHLIKTRGQQVTLRCSSQSGHNTVSWYQQALGQGPQFIFQYYREEENGRGNFPPRFSGLQFPNYSSELNVNALELDDSALYLCASSSLVQGGDEQYFGPGTRLTVT.

This chain links TRBV11-3 with TRBJ2-5; D may be TRBD2 (6 bases). This CDR3 comprises 16 residues. Germline assignment: CDR1 SGHNT and CDR2 YENEEA. With 4 bases removed from V and 3 bases from J, the gap between germline ends came to 18 bases. CDR3 nucleotide sequence: TGTGCCAGCAGCTCTAGGTGGGGGGTGGCTGAAGAGACCCAGTACTTC. It translates to CASSSRWGVAEETQYF.

This chain links TRBV25-1 with TRBJ1-2; D possibly corresponds to TRBD1 (5 bases). V gave up 5 bases and J gave up 8 bases, with 12 bases separating them. The V gene's germline CDR1 is MGHDK and CDR2 SYGVNS. This CDR3 comprises 12 residues. As DNA, the CDR3 is TGTGCCAGCAGTCCCCAGGGATACGGCTACACCTTC. It is translated as CASSPQGYGYTF.

Written as DNA, the CDR3 is TGTGCCACCTGGACAGGTCCCTACGAGCAGTACTTC. This translates into CATWTGPYEQYF. The chain is built from TRBV11-2 and TRBJ2-7, with TRBD1 identical over 7 bases. The germline V gene encodes CDR1 SGHAT and CDR2 FQNNGV. J gave up 2 bases and V 10 bases, and 5 bases lay outside the gene matches. This CDR3 comprises 12 residues. Supplemented by reference TRBV11-2 and TRBJ2-7, the full variable domain reads EAGVAQSPRYKIIEKRQSVAFWCNPISGHATLYWYQQILGQGPKLLIQFQNNGVVDDSQLPKDRFSAERLKGVDSTLKIQPAKLEDSAVYLCATWTGPYEQYFGPGTRLTVT.

V usage is TRBV29-1 and J usage is TRBJ1-1; D perhaps matches TRBD1 (6 bases). Germline CDR1 reads SQVTM; CDR2 reads ANQGSEA. The CDR3 loop spans 15 amino acids. CDR3 region: CTTGGASGVNTEAFF. The CDR3 coding sequence is TGCACGACCGGGGGGGCTTCGGGCGTGAACACTGAAGCTTTCTTT.

The V call is TRBV7-9, the J call TRBJ2-1; D gene uncertain. The CDR3 runs 14 residues. Germline values: CDR1 SEHNR, CDR2 FQNEAQ (reference sequence). V lost 5 bases and J lost 7, with 15 bases in between. This CDR3 is CASSLTTPVNEQFF. The CDR3 coding sequence is TGTGCCAGCAGCCTTACTACCCCAGTTAATGAGCAGTTCTTC.

V gene TRBV14 combines with J gene TRBJ1-2; no firm D call. The ends were cut back, 2 bases at V and 11 bases at J, with 15 bases in the middle. Germline V gene lookup returns CDR1 SGHDN and CDR2 FVKESK. CDR3 size: 13 residues. CDR3 loop: CASSQRELTSYTF. The CDR3 DNA reads TGTGCCAGCAGCCAACGGGAATTAACCTCGTACACCTTC.

The rearrangement joins TRBV19 to TRBJ2-2; 10 bases agree with TRBD2. Germline loops: CDR1 LNHDA, CDR2 SQIVND (reference sequence). The CDR3 is 18 amino acids. V dropped 0 bases and J dropped 4; count of bases not matched to a gene: 8. CDR3 DNA: TGTGCCAGTAGTATAGATGAGCGGGAGGGCCGGGCCACCGGGGAGCTGTTTTTT. This gives the protein CASSIDEREGRATGELFF.

This clone was detected only once. The CDR3 region is CASSLATANREEQYF. For the CDR3, the DNA is TGTGCCAGCAGCTTAGCGACAGCGAACCGTGAGGAGCAGTACTTC. The rearrangement joins TRBV7-9 to TRBJ2-7, with D tentatively TRBD1 (5 bases). The CDR3 has 15 residues. The V end was cut by 0 bases, the J end by 7 bases, with 16 bases between. Germline V lookup: CDR1 SEHNR, CDR2 FQNEAQ (reference sequence).

The rearrangement joins TRBV4-1 to TRBJ1-2; TRBD1 aligns across 9 bases. Germline V gene data show CDR1 as MGHRA and CDR2 as YSYEKL. Trimming took 3 bases from V and 6 from J; bases not matched to a gene: 20. The CDR3 length is 19 residues. CDR3 region: CASSQARPAGTGRYDGYTF. In nucleotides, the CDR3 is TGCGCCAGCAGCCAGGCACGCCCAGCCGGGACAGGGAGATATGATGGCTACACCTTC.

V is TRBV2 and J is TRBJ2-1; 9 bases map to TRBD1. The V segment lost 6 bases and the J segment 4 bases; nucleotides outside the gene matches: 7. Germline CDR1 reads SNHLY; CDR2 reads FYNNEI. This CDR3 is 15 amino acids long. CDR3: CASSPGTGNYNEQFF. CDR3 DNA sequence: TGTGCCAGCAGCCCCGGGACAGGGAATTACAATGAGCAGTTCTTC.

The V gene is TRBV6-5, the J gene TRBJ2-5; D call uncertain. The CDR3 is 16 amino acids. Germline V lookup: CDR1 MNHEY, CDR2 SVGAGI. V was pared by 0 bases and J by 4 bases, with 15 bases between. DNA for the CDR3: TGTGCCAGCAGTTACTCGGTCAGGTTAGGATTAGAGACCCAGTACTTC. Its translation is CASSYSVRLGLETQYF.

This clone turned up a few times. The chain has TRBV7-9 and TRBJ1-2; D perhaps matches TRBD1 (6 bases). CDR1 is SEHNR, CDR2 FQNEAQ, per germline (reference sequence). V lost 6 bases and J 7 bases, leaving 18 bases between the germline ends. This CDR3 is 14 amino acids long. CDR3 amino acids: CASSSRDNTLGYTF. DNA of the CDR3: TGTGCCAGCAGTTCCCGGGACAATACTCTTGGCTACACCTTC.

The J gene is TRBJ2-7, the V gene TRBV5-4; a possible D gene is TRBD1 (5 bases). V lost 2 bases and J 0 bases, leaving 9 bases between the germline ends. This CDR3 has 14 amino acids. The germline V gene encodes CDR1 SGHNT and CDR2 YYREEE (reference sequence). The CDR3 sequence is CASSFDRSSYEQYF. The CDR3 DNA follows: TGTGCCAGCAGCTTCGACAGAAGCTCCTACGAGCAGTACTTC.

The chain links TRBV19 to TRBJ2-4; TRBD2 agrees at 12 bases. This CDR3 is built from 16 residues. V was pared by 5 bases and J by 2 bases, with 4 bases of the junction left unmatched. Germline V gene lookup returns CDR1 LNHDA and CDR2 SQIVND (reference sequence). The DNA of the CDR3 is TGTGCCAGTAGTCGGCTAGCGGGAGGGTCCAAAAACATTCAGTACTTC. This sequence encodes CASSRLAGGSKNIQYF. The full variable domain, with the rest looked up from reference TRBV19 and TRBJ2-4, is DGGITQSPKYLFRKEGQNVTLSCEQNLNHDAMYWYRQDPGQGLRLIYYSQIVNDFQKGDIAEGYSVSREKKESFPLTVTSAQKNPTAFYLCASSRLAGGSKNIQYFGAGTRLSVL.

This clone was recorded once. The genes are TRBV7-9 and TRBJ2-3; a possible D gene is TRBD1 (5 bases). This CDR3 contains 15 residues. V dropped 4 bases and J dropped 7 bases, with 18 bases sitting between them. The germline V gene has CDR1 SEHNR and CDR2 FQNEAQ (reference sequence). The DNA of the CDR3 is TGTGCCAGCAGCTCCTTCACCAGGGCCCCGAATACGCAGTATTTT. Amino acid sequence: CASSSFTRAPNTQYF. Drawing the rest from reference TRBV7-9 and TRBJ2-3, the complete variable domain is DTGVSQNPRHKITKRGQNVTFRCDPISEHNRLYWYRQTLGQGPEFLTYFQNEAQLEKSRLLSDRFSAERPKGSFSTLEIQRTEQGDSAMYLCASSSFTRAPNTQYFGPGTRLTVL.

The V and J genes are TRBV15 and TRBJ1-3; 8 bases are a match to TRBD1. CDR1 and CDR2 from the germline V gene are LNHNV and YYDKDF (reference sequence). V lost 1 base and J lost 2; bases outside the gene matches: 4. The CDR3 extends over 16 amino acids. CDR3 region: CATSRAVRGPGNTIYF. For the CDR3, the DNA is TGTGCCACCAGCAGAGCCGTCAGGGGGCCTGGAAACACCATATATTTT.

This chain links TRBV29-1 with TRBJ2-7; 9 positions match TRBD2. From germline, CDR1 is SQVTM and CDR2 ANQGSEA. V was clipped by 4 bases and J by 6 bases; unmatched bases: 7. The CDR3 loop spans 13 amino acids. CDR3 nucleotides: TGCAGCGTTGTCCTAGCGGGGTCAAGCGAGCAGTACTTC. Translating gives CSVVLAGSSEQYF.

The chain joins TRBV11-1 to TRBJ1-6; D gene uncertain. Between the trimmed V and J ends, which lost 3 bases and 10 bases, there was a span of 16 bases. Germline V lookup: CDR1 SGHAT, CDR2 FQDESV (reference sequence). CDR3 size: 15 residues. The CDR3 region has the DNA TGTGCCAGCAGCTTCGACCCGAGCCAGGCCTCACCCCTCCACTTT. This codes for CASSFDPSQASPLHF.

V gene TRBV28 combines with J gene TRBJ1-2, with D hard to call. The V and J ends lost 5 bases and 0 bases respectively, with 13 bases between them. Germline lookup yields CDR1 MDHEN and CDR2 SYDVKM. This CDR3 is 15 amino acids long. Here the CDR3 reads CASSGESAANYGYTF. Written as DNA, the CDR3 is TGTGCCAGCAGTGGGGAGTCCGCGGCTAACTATGGCTACACCTTC.

V is TRBV7-9 and J is TRBJ1-6; D gene ambiguous. V was cut by 2 bases and J by 12 bases, with 11 bases left in between. The CDR3 runs to 13 residues. The germline gives CDR1 SEHNR, CDR2 FQNEAQ (reference sequence). The CDR3 nucleotides are TGTGCCAGCAGCTTAAAGCTGGGCGAACCCCTCCACTTT. Protein product: CASSLKLGEPLHF.

This rearrangement joins TRBV5-1 to TRBJ2-1; 12 bases are a match to TRBD2. Germline V gene data show CDR1 as SGHRS and CDR2 as YFSETQ. The CDR3 covers 16 residues. After removal of 2 bases from V and 3 bases from J, the junction contained 3 bases not matched to a gene. The CDR3 DNA is TGCGCCAGCAGCTTACCGGGACTAGCGGGCTACAATGAGCAGTTCTTC. This codes for CASSLPGLAGYNEQFF.

This rearrangement joins TRBV28 to TRBJ2-3; D is perhaps TRBD2 (6 bases). V shed 5 bases and J shed 3 bases, with 24 bases lying between them. Germline CDR1 is MDHEN and CDR2 is SYDVKM. The CDR3 totals 18 residues. DNA of the CDR3: TGTGCCAGCAGTACTCTTCGGAGGGGCTCTGGAGGGACAGATACGCAGTATTTT. It translates to CASSTLRRGSGGTDTQYF.

The chain links TRBV19 to TRBJ2-7; 10 nucleotides align to TRBD2. The junction had 8 bases not matched to a gene; V was cut back by 3 bases and J by 6 bases. The CDR3 has 15 amino acids. Germline V gene data show CDR1 as LNHDA and CDR2 as SQIVND (reference sequence). CDR3 sequence (DNA): TGTGCCAGTAGTATTTCCTCTAGCGGGAGTCTCGAGCAGTACTTC. It yields the protein CASSISSSGSLEQYF. Filled out from reference TRBV19 and TRBJ2-7, the complete variable domain reads DGGITQSPKYLFRKEGQNVTLSCEQNLNHDAMYWYRQDPGQGLRLIYYSQIVNDFQKGDIAEGYSVSREKKESFPLTVTSAQKNPTAFYLCASSISSSGSLEQYFGPGTRLTVT.

The chain employs TRBV30 and TRBJ2-5; a possible D gene is TRBD2 (6 bases). This CDR3 region has 14 residues. Germline V gene lookup returns CDR1 GTSNPN and CDR2 SVGIG (reference sequence). V lost 3 bases, J lost 4 bases, and 15 bases lay in between. CDR3 sequence reads: CAWSRGGMGETQYF. The CDR3 DNA reads as TGTGCCTGGAGCCGCGGAGGGATGGGAGAGACCCAGTACTTC. The full variable domain, rest sourced from reference TRBV30 and TRBJ2-5, is SQTIHQWPATLVQPVGSPLSLECTVEGTSNPNLYWYRQAAGRGLQLLFYSVGIGQISSEVPQNLSASRPQDRQFILSSKKLLLSDSGFYLCAWSRGGMGETQYFGPGTRLLVL.

The chain has TRBV5-6 and TRBJ2-7, with TRBD1 matching over 8 bases. The CDR3 runs to 14 residues. V gave up 5 bases and J gave up 1 base; unmatched junction bases: 5. Looked up from germline, CDR1 is SGHDT and CDR2 is YYEEEE. The CDR3 DNA reads as TGTGCCAGCAGATACGGACAGGGATCCTACGAGCAGTACTTC. Translating it yields CASRYGQGSYEQYF.

This clone has just one count. The CDR3 here is CASNSGTAQDQYF. CDR3 bases: TGTGCCAGCAACAGCGGGACGGCCCAAGATCAGTACTTC. This chain connects TRBV28 to TRBJ2-7; 7 bases align to TRBD2. V shed 7 bases, J shed 10 bases, and the junction held 13 bases outside the gene matches. This CDR3 is built from 13 residues. CDR1 and CDR2 (germline): MDHEN, SYDVKM.